Below are 3 T cell receptor beta chains sequenced from a single sample in a study of Ad26.COV2.S vaccination and SARS-CoV-2 variants. The treatment: approximately 18 received Ad26.COV2.S at low or high dose, single or two shots; five or six received placebo; per-sample allocation not given. Specimen acquisition occurred on day 63 following the initial vaccine or placebo injection. Only in-frame clones appear in the TCRdb table, and some are missing; sequencing was by immunoSEQ multiplex PCR. This table has some 400,000 clones, about 88% appearing once. Sequencing used peripheral blood, obtained in a trial of Ad26.COV2.S vaccine versus placebo. These TCRs come from a person aged 18-60 years who received the Ad26.COV2.S COVID-19 vaccine or a placebo.

J is TRBJ1-2 and V is TRBV19, with TRBD1 as a possible D gene (5 bases). The V and J ends lost 3 bases and 3 bases respectively, with 11 bases between them. There are 14 residues in the CDR3. The V gene's germline CDR1 is LNHDA and CDR2 SQIVND (reference sequence). CDR3 DNA: TGTGCCAGTAGTATGGGCCGGGGGGACTATGGCTACACCTTC. Translation gives CASSMGRGDYGYTF.

J is TRBJ2-7 and V is TRBV5-8; 7 positions agree with TRBD2. V shed 4 bases and J 5 bases; nucleotides not matched to a gene: 6. CDR3 length: 13 amino acids. Germline V gene lookup returns CDR1 SGHTS and CDR2 YDEGEE. CDR3 residues: CASSDTGGDEQYF. DNA for the CDR3: TGTGCCAGCAGCGACACTGGGGGGGACGAGCAGTACTTC.

V and J are TRBV6-5 and TRBJ1-2, with D hard to call. The length of the CDR3 is 16 residues. Germline V gene data show CDR1 as MNHEY and CDR2 as SVGAGI. Trimming stripped 0 bases from V and 6 bases from J, with 17 bases between. The CDR3 region is CASSYSPEGSGDGYTF. The CDR3 DNA is TGTGCCAGCAGTTACTCGCCGGAGGGAAGTGGGGATGGCTACACCTTC.